This T cell receptor (beta chain) was retrieved from a study of blood T cell repertoires in COVID-19. Participants reported their clinical history, and cohort assignment relied on those reports. CDR1 and CDR2 (germline): SGHDN, FVKESK. The CDR3 has 18 amino acids. The V and J ends lost 0 bases and 7 bases, in that order; junction bases with no gene match: 13. The assay was immunoSEQ multiplex PCR, and TCRdb's table has in-frame clones only and misses some. Of about 270,000 clones in the sample, 75% to 95% were seen once. The source material was PBMCs or T cells enriched from blood (not recorded which). This clonotype originated in a man aged 35 to 55 who had been exposed to COVID-19. V gene TRBV14 combines with J gene TRBJ2-1, with 9 bases fitting TRBD1. The CDR3 nucleotides read TGTGCCAGCAGCCAAGATCTTTTGGAAGGGACAGGGTCGAATGAGCAGTTCTTC. This gives the protein CASSQDLLEGTGSNEQFF.